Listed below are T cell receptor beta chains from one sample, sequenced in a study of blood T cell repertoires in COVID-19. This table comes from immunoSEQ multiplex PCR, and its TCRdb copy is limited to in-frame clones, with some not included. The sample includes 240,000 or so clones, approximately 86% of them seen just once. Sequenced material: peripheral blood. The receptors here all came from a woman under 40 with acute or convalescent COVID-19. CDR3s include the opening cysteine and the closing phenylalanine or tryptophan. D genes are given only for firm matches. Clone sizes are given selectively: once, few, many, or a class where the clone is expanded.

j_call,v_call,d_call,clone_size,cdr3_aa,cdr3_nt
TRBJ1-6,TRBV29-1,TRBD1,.,CSANPVGTGRNSPLHF,TGCAGCGCCAACCCCGTCGGGACAGGGCGTAATTCACCCCTCCACTTT
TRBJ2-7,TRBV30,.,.,CAWTVGGNSYEQYF,TGTGCCTGGACGGTGGGGGGAAACTCCTACGAGCAGTACTTC
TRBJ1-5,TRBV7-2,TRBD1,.,CASSLRPRQGVNQPQHF,TGTGCCAGCAGCTTGCGCCCGCGACAGGGGGTTAATCAGCCCCAGCATTTT
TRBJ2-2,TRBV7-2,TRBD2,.,CASSLVAGAGELFF,TGTGCCAGCAGCTTAGTCGCGGGGGCCGGGGAGCTGTTTTTT
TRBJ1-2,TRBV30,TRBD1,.,CARDRDTGYTF,TGTGCCCGTGACAGGGATACTGGCTACACCTTC
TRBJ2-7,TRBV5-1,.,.,CASSLAPKGWREQYF,TGCGCCAGCAGCTTGGCCCCCAAGGGGTGGAGAGAGCAGTACTTC
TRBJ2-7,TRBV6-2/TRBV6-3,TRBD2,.,CASSYLLAGGSYEQYF,TGTGCCAGCAGTTACTTACTAGCGGGAGGCTCCTACGAGCAGTACTTC
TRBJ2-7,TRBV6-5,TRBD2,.,CASSSGGLGGDEQYF,TGTGCCAGCAGTTCCGGGGGACTAGGGGGAGACGAGCAGTACTTC
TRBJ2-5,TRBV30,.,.,CAWNTGQETQYF,TGTGCCTGGAATACGGGTCAAGAGACCCAGTACTTC
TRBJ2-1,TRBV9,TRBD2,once,CASSVALAGGNNEQFF,TGTGCCAGCAGCGTAGCTCTAGCGGGGGGTAACAATGAGCAGTTCTTC
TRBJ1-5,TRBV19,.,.,CASTTGWGHQPQHF,TGTGCCAGTACTACCGGGTGGGGCCATCAGCCCCAGCATTTT
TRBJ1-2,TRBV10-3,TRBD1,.,CAIRGRDRGYGYTF,TGTGCCATCAGAGGAAGGGACAGGGGCTATGGCTACACCTTC
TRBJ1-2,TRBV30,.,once,CAWGQILYGYTF,TGTGCCTGGGGGCAGATTCTCTATGGCTACACCTTC
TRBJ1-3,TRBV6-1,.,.,CASSEAASGNTIYF,TGTGCCAGCAGTGAAGCGGCCTCTGGAAACACCATATATTTT
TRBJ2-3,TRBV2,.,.,CASGKQEVGDTQYF,TGTGCCAGCGGTAAGCAAGAAGTTGGAGATACGCAGTATTTT
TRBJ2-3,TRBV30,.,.,CAWSVFGADTQYF,TGTGCCTGGAGTGTATTCGGGGCAGATACGCAGTATTTT
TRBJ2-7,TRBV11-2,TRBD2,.,CASSYGGGRSYEQYF,TGTGCCAGCAGCTATGGGGGAGGGCGCTCCTACGAGCAGTACTTC
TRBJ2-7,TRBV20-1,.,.,CSASLVSYEQYF,TGCAGTGCTAGTCTAGTTTCCTACGAGCAGTACTTC
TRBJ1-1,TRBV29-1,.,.,CSVVRGLDTEAFF,TGCAGCGTTGTCAGGGGTTTAGACACTGAAGCTTTCTTT
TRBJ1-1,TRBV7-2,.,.,CASSLVQTAEAFF,TGTGCCAGCAGCTTAGTACAAACAGCTGAAGCTTTCTTT
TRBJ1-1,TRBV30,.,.,CAWRHSGSGEAFF,TGTGCCTGGAGGCACTCGGGGTCCGGTGAAGCTTTCTTT
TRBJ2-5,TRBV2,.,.,CASRGGPSETQYF,TGTGCCAGCAGAGGAGGGCCCTCGGAGACCCAGTACTTC
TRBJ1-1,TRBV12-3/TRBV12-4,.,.,CASSLGGGTEAFF,TGTGCCAGCAGTTTGGGGGGAGGAACTGAAGCTTTCTTT
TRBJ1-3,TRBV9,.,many,CASSATGGNTIYF,TGTGCCAGCAGCGCAACGGGGGGAAACACCATATATTTT
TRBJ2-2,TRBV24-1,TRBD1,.,CATSDTQGASTGELFF,TGTGCCACCAGTGATACACAGGGGGCAAGTACCGGGGAGCTGTTTTTT
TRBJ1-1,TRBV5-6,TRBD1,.,CASSIGQGMYTEAFF,TGTGCCAGCAGCATAGGACAGGGCATGTACACTGAAGCTTTCTTT
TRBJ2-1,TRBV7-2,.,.,CASSLDGGEYNEQFF,TGTGCCAGCAGCTTAGACGGGGGAGAATACAATGAGCAGTTCTTC
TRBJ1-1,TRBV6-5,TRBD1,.,CASSYSGTANTEAFF,TGTGCCAGCAGTTACTCGGGGACAGCCAACACTGAAGCTTTCTTT
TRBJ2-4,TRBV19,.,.,CASSIVYRALAKNIQYF,TGTGCCAGTAGTATAGTCTACAGGGCGCTAGCCAAAAACATTCAGTACTTC
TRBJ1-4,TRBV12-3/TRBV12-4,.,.,CASSRQLPEKLFF,TGTGCCAGCAGCAGACAGTTACCAGAAAAACTGTTTTTT
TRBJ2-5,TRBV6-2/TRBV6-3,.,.,CASSTQETQYF,TGTGCCAGCAGTACTCAAGAGACCCAGTACTTC
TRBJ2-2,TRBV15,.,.,CATSRLTGELFF,TGTGCCACCAGCAGACTGACCGGGGAGCTGTTTTTT
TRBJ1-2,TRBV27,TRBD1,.,CASRQGPSYGYTF,TGTGCCAGCCGACAGGGGCCAAGCTATGGCTACACCTTC
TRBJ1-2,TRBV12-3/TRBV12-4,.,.,CASSPRLNYGYTF,TGTGCCAGCAGCCCACGACTGAACTATGGCTACACCTTC
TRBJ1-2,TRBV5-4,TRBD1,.,CASSWTGTDGYTF,TGTGCCAGCAGCTGGACAGGGACTGATGGCTACACCTTC
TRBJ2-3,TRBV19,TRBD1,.,CASSETGTGFLADTQYF,TGTGCCAGTAGTGAGACCGGGACAGGATTTCTTGCAGATACGCAGTATTTT
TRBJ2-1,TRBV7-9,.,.,CASSTKSEGPDNEQFF,TGTGCCAGCAGCACCAAGTCGGAGGGGCCCGACAATGAGCAGTTCTTC
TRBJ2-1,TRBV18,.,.,CASSPPSHHNEQFF,TGTGCCAGCTCACCACCGTCACACCACAATGAGCAGTTCTTC
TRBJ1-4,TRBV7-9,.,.,CASSARTNEKLFF,TGTGCCAGCAGCGCGAGAACTAATGAAAAACTGTTTTTT
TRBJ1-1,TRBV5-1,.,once,CASSLAGFNEAFF,TGCGCCAGCAGCTTGGCAGGGTTTAATGAAGCTTTCTTT